Following are 17 T cell receptor beta chains from one sample sequenced in a study of blood T cells in healthy people across ages (dated by TCRdb to between 2015 and 2016). Libraries came from 5' RACE. The run used an Illumina HiSeq 2500. The second PCR ran for about 6 to 12 cycles and used a J-beta primer mix along with a sample-barcoded 5' primer. Through fastp at Q25 and MiXCR, TCRdb rebuilt clones from the public reads, retaining in-frame beta chains. Rows with one shared CDR3 protein collapse into an entry with the most common genes and DNA. The sample profile shows some 850,000 distinct CDR3 sequences; 20% to 30% of them were found once. 2.5% to 3.5% of the sample is in the top ten clones. Another study also made use of these data, one on T cells of mothers and their children.

Source material: blood. These receptors were collected from a boy aged 10-17 years in good health.

This clonotype was seen more than once but under ten times. The chain links TRBV12-3 or TRBV12-4 to TRBJ1-2; 9 bases are shared with TRBD1. After removal of 6 bases from V and 6 bases from J, the junction contained 8 bases not matched to a gene. CDR3 length: 14 residues. CDR3 sequence (DNA): TGTGCCAGCAGCCCCTCCGGGACAGGGCATGGCTACACCTTC. Translation: CASSPSGTGHGYTF.

V is TRBV25-1 and J is TRBJ2-1, with 8 bases fitting TRBD1. The end of the DNA is better explained by TRBJ2-5, so the J call may be wrong. Germline CDR1 and CDR2: MGHDK and SYGVNS. The CDR3 has 14 amino acids. CDR3 sequence (DNA): TGTGCCAGCAGTGAAGTCAGGGGGCGGGAGACCCAGTACTTC. Amino acid sequence: CASSEVRGRETQYF.

This clonotype was detected only a few times. This rearrangement joins TRBV29-1 to TRBJ2-5; possibly TRBD1 for D (6 bases). Trimming shortened V by 0 bases and J by 0 bases, and 11 bases separated the two germline ends. This CDR3 region has 15 residues. The V gene's germline CDR1 is SQVTM and CDR2 ANQGSEA. CDR3 DNA: TGCAGCGTTGAAGAAGGGGGTGGGGACCAAGAGACCCAGTACTTC. Protein sequence: CSVEEGGGDQETQYF.

Concerning this clonotype: One junction end disagrees with the germline gene, perhaps due to a read error. J is TRBJ2-7 and V is TRBV5-1, with D possibly TRBD1 on 5 matching bases. This CDR3 has 15 amino acids. CDR1 SGHRS and CDR2 YFSETQ come from the germline V gene. The CDR3 region has the DNA TGCGCCAGCAGCATGCAAGGGGCCTCTTCCTCCGAGCAGTACTTC. It translates to CASSMQGASSSEQYF.

V gene TRBV6-5 combines with J gene TRBJ1-1, with D hard to call. In germline, CDR1 is MNHEY, CDR2 SVGAGI. CDR3 length equals 15 residues. Trimming took off 5 bases at V and 2 bases at J, with 15 bases between the two ends. The CDR3 reads CASSRSPSPNTEAFF. The CDR3 DNA reads TGTGCCAGCAGTAGATCTCCTAGTCCTAACACTGAAGCTTTCTTT.

The sample holds a few counts of this clonotype. The chain combines TRBV10-2 with TRBJ2-5; the D gene is possibly TRBD2 (5 bases). V lost 5 bases, J lost 4 bases, and 17 bases lay in between. The CDR3 has 15 amino acids. Looked up from germline, CDR1 is WSHSY and CDR2 is SAAADI. The CDR3: CASSSSSFRGETQYF. The CDR3 DNA is TGCGCCAGCAGTTCTTCCTCGTTCCGGGGAGAGACCCAGTACTTC.

The chain combines TRBV30 with TRBJ1-2; 10 bases agree with TRBD1. Germline-derived CDR1 and CDR2 are GTSNPN and SVGIG (reference sequence). CDR3 length equals 12 residues. V was pared by 8 bases and J by 4 bases, with 4 bases of the junction left unmatched. CDR3 bases: TGTGCCGGACAGGGGGGCGGCTATGGCTACACCTTC. It translates to CAGQGGGYGYTF.

This clonotype was observed a few times. This chain joins TRBV11-1 and TRBJ2-3; the match to TRBD2 covers 10 bases. The CDR3 loop spans 15 amino acids. Germline CDR1 SGHAT, CDR2 FQDESV (reference sequence). The V gene end was trimmed by 7 bases and the J gene end by 1 base; junction bases not matched to a gene: 5. The CDR3 protein is CASNPLAGGTDTQYF. The CDR3 region has the DNA TGTGCCAGCAACCCCCTAGCGGGGGGCACAGATACGCAGTATTTT. Based on the CDR3 plus reference TRBV11-1 and TRBJ2-3, the full variable domain is EAEVAQSPRYKITEKSQAVAFWCDPISGHATLYWYRQILGQGPELLVQFQDESVVDDSQLPKDRFSAERLKGVDSTLKIQPAELGDSAMYLCASNPLAGGTDTQYFGPGTRLTVL.

This chain links TRBV7-9 with TRBJ2-5; 10 bases match TRBD1. The germline gives CDR1 SEHNR, CDR2 FQNEAQ (reference sequence). This CDR3 comprises 15 residues. V trimming: 3 bases; J trimming: 5 bases; junction bases outside the gene matches: 6. The DNA of the CDR3 is TGTGCCAGCAGCTTTGACAGGGGGCGGGCGGAGACCCAGTACTTC. Residues: CASSFDRGRAETQYF.

Notes on this clonotype: The junction does not match germline at one end; this may be a read error. The V call is TRBV27, the J call TRBJ2-7; 7 nucleotides agree with TRBD1. CDR3 length equals 14 residues. Per the germline V gene, CDR1 is MNHEY and CDR2 is SMNVEV (reference sequence). Here the CDR3 DNA reads TGTGCCAGCAGTTTTAACAGGGGTCGAAACGAGCAATACTTC. Its protein is CASSFNRGRNEQYF.

This clonotype was observed a single time. The chain links TRBV20-1 to TRBJ1-4, with 9 bases aligning to TRBD1. CDR1 is DFQATT, CDR2 SNEGSKA, per germline (reference sequence). The CDR3 sequence is 15 residues long. Germline trimming cut 4 bases from V and 0 bases from J; bases unmatched to any gene: 3. The CDR3: CSAKTGGATNEKLFF. CDR3 nucleotides: TGCAGTGCTAAGACAGGGGGAGCAACTAATGAAAAACTGTTTTTT.

This clonotype was observed many times. A junction boundary mismatches the germline segment, possibly from a read error. CDR3 loop: CASSVAGTGELFF. The CDR3 DNA reads as TGCGCCAGCAGTGTTGCGGGAACCGGGGAGCTGTTTTTT. The J gene is TRBJ2-2, the V gene TRBV9; TRBD2 is a possible D gene (6 bases). CDR1 and CDR2 from the germline V gene are SGDLS and YYNGEE. The CDR3 length is 13 residues.

The rearrangement links TRBV7-9 to TRBJ2-1; 10 bases line up with TRBD2. Matching the DNA end better, TRBJ2-5 makes the J call doubtful. Germline values: CDR1 SEHNR, CDR2 FQNEAQ (reference sequence). This CDR3 spans 16 amino acids. CDR3 residues: CASSLESGLAVETQYF. DNA of the CDR3: TGTGCCAGCAGCTTAGAGAGTGGACTAGCGGTAGAGACCCAGTACTTC.

This chain uses TRBV20-1 with TRBJ2-3, with 10 bases aligning to TRBD2. Germline V gene data show CDR1 as DFQATT and CDR2 as SNEGSKA (reference sequence). With 1 base clipped from V and 0 bases from J, the junction kept 7 bases outside the gene matches. The CDR3 sequence is 17 residues long. In DNA, the CDR3 is TGCAGTGCTAGAGTACGGCTAGCGGGGGTTAGCACAGATACGCAGTATTTT. This translates into CSARVRLAGVSTDTQYF.

This clonotype was seen a few times. The V and J genes are TRBV20-1 and TRBJ2-1; D tentatively fits TRBD1 or TRBD2 (6 bases each). Per germline, CDR1 DFQATT and CDR2 SNEGSKA (reference sequence). This CDR3 spans 14 amino acids. Trimming took 1 base from V and 6 from J, leaving 13 bases between them. Here the CDR3 DNA reads TGCAGTGCTAGAGGGGGGGCTTTGGGCAATGAGCAGTTCTTC. It codes for CSARGGALGNEQFF.

V gene TRBV2 combines with J gene TRBJ1-4; TRBD1 might be the D (6 bases). V was trimmed by 11 bases and J by 5 bases, leaving 15 bases between them. Germline V gene lookup returns CDR1 SNHLY and CDR2 FYNNEI. This CDR3 has 13 amino acids. This CDR3 is CAAQGNPNEKLFF. The CDR3 DNA reads TGTGCCGCCCAGGGGAACCCAAATGAAAAACTGTTTTTT.

This sequence joins TRBV4-1 and TRBJ2-3, with D unclear. The germline gives CDR1 MGHRA, CDR2 YSYEKL. Trimming removed 0 bases from V and 0 bases from J, with 10 bases in between. The CDR3 has 16 amino acids. CDR3 nucleotide sequence: TGCGCCAGCAGCCAAGATCTATGGCAGAGCACAGATACGCAGTATTTT. Translating it yields CASSQDLWQSTDTQYF.